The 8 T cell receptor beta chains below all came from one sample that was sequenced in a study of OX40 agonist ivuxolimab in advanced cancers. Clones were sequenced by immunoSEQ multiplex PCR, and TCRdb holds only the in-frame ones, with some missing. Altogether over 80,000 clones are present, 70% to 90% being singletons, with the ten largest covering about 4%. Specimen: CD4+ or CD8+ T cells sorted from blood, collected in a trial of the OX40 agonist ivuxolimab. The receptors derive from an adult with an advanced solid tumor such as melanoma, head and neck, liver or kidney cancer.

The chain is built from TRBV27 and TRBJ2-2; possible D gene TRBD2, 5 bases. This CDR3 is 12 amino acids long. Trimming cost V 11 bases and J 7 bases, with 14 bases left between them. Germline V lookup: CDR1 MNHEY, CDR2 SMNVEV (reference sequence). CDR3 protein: CAGGISGGELFF. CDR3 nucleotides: TGTGCCGGAGGTATTTCGGGCGGGGAGCTGTTTTTT.

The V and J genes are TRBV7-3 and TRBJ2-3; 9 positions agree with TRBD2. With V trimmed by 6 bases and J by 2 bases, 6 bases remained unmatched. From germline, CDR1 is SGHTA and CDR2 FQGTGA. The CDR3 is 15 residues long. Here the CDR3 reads CASRSPGLATDTQYF. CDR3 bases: TGTGCCAGCAGATCTCCGGGACTAGCCACAGATACGCAGTATTTT.

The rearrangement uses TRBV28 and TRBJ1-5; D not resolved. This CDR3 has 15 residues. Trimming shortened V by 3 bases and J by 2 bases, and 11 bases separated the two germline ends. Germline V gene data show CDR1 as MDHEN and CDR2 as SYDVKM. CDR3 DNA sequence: TGTGCCAGCAGTTTCAGAGGGTCGGGCAATCAGCCCCAGCATTTT. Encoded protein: CASSFRGSGNQPQHF.

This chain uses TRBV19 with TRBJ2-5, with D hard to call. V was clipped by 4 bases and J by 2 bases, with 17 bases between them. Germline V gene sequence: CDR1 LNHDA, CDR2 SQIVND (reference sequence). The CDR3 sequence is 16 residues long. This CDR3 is CASSTPQTRRQETQYF. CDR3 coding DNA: TGTGCCAGTAGTACCCCGCAGACCAGACGTCAAGAGACCCAGTACTTC. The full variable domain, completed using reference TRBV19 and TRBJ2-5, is DGGITQSPKYLFRKEGQNVTLSCEQNLNHDAMYWYRQDPGQGLRLIYYSQIVNDFQKGDIAEGYSVSREKKESFPLTVTSAQKNPTAFYLCASSTPQTRRQETQYFGPGTRLLVL.

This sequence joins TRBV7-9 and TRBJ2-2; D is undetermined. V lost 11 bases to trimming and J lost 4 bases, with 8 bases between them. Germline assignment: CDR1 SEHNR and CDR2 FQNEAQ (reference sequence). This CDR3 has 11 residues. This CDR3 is CAGGPTGELFF. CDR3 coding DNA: TGTGCCGGTGGGCCCACCGGGGAGCTGTTTTTT.

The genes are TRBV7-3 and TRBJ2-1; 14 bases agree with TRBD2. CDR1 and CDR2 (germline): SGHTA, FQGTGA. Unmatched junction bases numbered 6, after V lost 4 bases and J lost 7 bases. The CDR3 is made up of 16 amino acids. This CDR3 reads CASSSFGTSGSNEQFF. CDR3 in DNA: TGTGCCAGCAGCTCCTTCGGGACTAGCGGGAGTAATGAGCAGTTCTTC. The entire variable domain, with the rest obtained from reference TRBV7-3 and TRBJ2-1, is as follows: GAGVSQTPSNKVTEKGKYVELRCDPISGHTALYWYRQSLGQGPEFLIYFQGTGAADDSGLPNDRFFAVRPEGSVSTLKIQRTERGDSAVYLCASSSFGTSGSNEQFFGPGTRLTVL.

The chain's CDR3 is CAGGRGQGMNTEAFF. The CDR3 coding sequence is TGTGCCGGGGGCCGCGGACAGGGAATGAACACTGAAGCTTTCTTT. The V call is TRBV6-6, the J call TRBJ1-1; 8 bases match TRBD1. Germline CDR1 is MNHNY and CDR2 is SVGAGI (reference sequence). The CDR3 has 15 amino acids. J gave up 0 bases and V 11 bases, and 11 bases lay outside the gene matches.

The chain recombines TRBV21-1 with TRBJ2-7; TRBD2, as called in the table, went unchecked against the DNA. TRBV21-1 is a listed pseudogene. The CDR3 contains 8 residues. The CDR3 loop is CASTGQYF. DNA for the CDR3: TGTGCCAGCACGGGGCAGTACTTC.